This section outlines one T cell receptor beta chain sequence together with its context. Antigen unknown. The germline CDR1 and CDR2 sequences are SNHLY and FYNNEI. The CDR3 extends over 12 amino acids. Trimming cost V 11 bases and J 2 bases, with 12 bases left between them. The source of the sample is a study of blood T cells in healthy people across ages. Study conclusions and caveats: As naive T cell percentage varied, TCR beta diversity correlated strongly with it.

Each of the donors had about 9.9 milliliters of peripheral blood drawn into EDTA-treated Vacutainer tubes. PCR was performed a second time for about 7 to 12 cycles using a sample-barcoded 5' primer and a J-beta primer mix. TCRdb analysed the 5' RACE reads with MiXCR anew, one entry per CDR3 protein. This table holds some 1.4 million distinct CDR3 sequences, 42% found once. The chain couples TRBV2 to TRBJ1-2; D perhaps matches TRBD1 (5 bases). The receptor was isolated from a woman aged 18-29 years in good health. The sample taken for sequencing was blood. The chain's CDR3 is CAGRTSNYGYTF. The DNA for the CDR3 is TGTGCCGGAAGGACATCCAACTATGGCTACACCTTC.